This T cell receptor (beta chain) was captured by sequencing in a study of memory CD4+ T cells and cytomegalovirus serostatus. Study background: Of the healthy Belgian adults, 9 were CMV seropositive and about 24 seronegative.

The assay was immunoSEQ multiplex PCR, and TCRdb's table has in-frame clones only and misses some. The sample lists 85,000 to 100,000 clones; over 70% were seen once. Single viable CD3+CD4+CD8-CD45RO+ cells were sorted as the memory CD4+ T cells. In germline, CDR1 is SGHTA, CDR2 FQGNSA. V gave up 4 bases and J gave up 9 bases; unmatched junction bases: 7. This CDR3 spans 13 amino acids. What was sequenced was memory CD4+ T cells from blood. V and J are TRBV7-2 and TRBJ2-5, with TRBD1 matching 8 bases. This TCR was sampled from an adult in good health and CMV-seropositive. The CDR3 is CASSSTGDGAQYF. In DNA form, the CDR3 reads TGTGCCAGCAGCTCGACAGGGGACGGGGCCCAGTACTTC.